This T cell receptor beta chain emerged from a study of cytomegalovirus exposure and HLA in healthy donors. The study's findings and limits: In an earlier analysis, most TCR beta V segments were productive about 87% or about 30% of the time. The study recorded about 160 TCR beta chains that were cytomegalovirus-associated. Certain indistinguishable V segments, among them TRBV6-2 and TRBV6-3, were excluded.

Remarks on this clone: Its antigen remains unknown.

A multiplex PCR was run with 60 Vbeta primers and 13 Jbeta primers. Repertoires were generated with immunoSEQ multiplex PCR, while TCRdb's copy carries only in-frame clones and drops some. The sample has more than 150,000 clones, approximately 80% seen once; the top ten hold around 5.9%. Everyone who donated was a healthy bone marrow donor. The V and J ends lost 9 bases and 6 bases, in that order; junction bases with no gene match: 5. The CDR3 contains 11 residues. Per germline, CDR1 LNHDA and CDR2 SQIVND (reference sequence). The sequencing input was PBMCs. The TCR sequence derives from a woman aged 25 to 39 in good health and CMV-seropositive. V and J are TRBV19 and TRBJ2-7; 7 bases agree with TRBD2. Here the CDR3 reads CASVWGGEQYF. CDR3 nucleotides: TGTGCCAGCGTATGGGGGGGCGAGCAGTACTTC.